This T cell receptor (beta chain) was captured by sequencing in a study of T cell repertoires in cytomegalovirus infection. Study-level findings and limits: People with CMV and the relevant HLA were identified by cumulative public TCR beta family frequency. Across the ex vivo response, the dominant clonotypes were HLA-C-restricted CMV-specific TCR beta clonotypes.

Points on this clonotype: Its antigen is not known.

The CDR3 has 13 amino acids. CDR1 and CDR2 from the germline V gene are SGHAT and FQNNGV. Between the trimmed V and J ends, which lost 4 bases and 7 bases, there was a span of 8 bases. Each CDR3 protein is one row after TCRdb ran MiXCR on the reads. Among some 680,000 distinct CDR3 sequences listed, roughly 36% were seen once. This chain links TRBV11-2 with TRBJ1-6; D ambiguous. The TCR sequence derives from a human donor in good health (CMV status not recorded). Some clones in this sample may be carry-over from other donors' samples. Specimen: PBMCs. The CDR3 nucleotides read TGTGCCAGCAGCTCTCGGGAAAATTCACCCCTCCACTTT. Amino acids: CASSSRENSPLHF. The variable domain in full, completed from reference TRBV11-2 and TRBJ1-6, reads EAGVAQSPRYKIIEKRQSVAFWCNPISGHATLYWYQQILGQGPKLLIQFQNNGVVDDSQLPKDRFSAERLKGVDSTLKIQPAKLEDSAVYLCASSSRENSPLHFGNGTRLTVT.